The following is a T cell receptor (beta chain) sequence with its context. These data originate in a study of shared clonotypes between healthy human individuals. Whole-study context: Donors had three CD4 naive, three CD4 memory, two CD8 naive and one CD8 memory plate apiece.

In the authors' workflow: ImmunoSEQ output lacked quality scores and full-length reads, limiting matched filtering. Only in-frame clones appear in the TCRdb table, and some are missing; sequencing was by immunoSEQ multiplex PCR. That table furnishes V, J and clone size, whereas the DNA furnished D and trimming. Found here are about 600,000 clones, almost 97% of them singletons; the top ten hold 0.055% to 0.07%. The V end was cut by 0 bases, the J end by 1 base, with 8 bases between. Per germline, CDR1 MNHNY and CDR2 SVGAGI (reference sequence). CDR3 size: 15 residues. Each sample came from a Caucasian adult donor living in Nashville, Tennessee. In the CD4+ fraction, cells were divided into CD45RA+ naive and CD45RA-negative memory subsets.

Sequenced: naive CD4+ T cells sorted from blood. The subset is: CD45RA+ positively selected. The chain carries TRBV6-6 and TRBJ2-3, with D perhaps assigned TRBD1 or TRBD2 (5 bases each). The TCR originated in a woman aged 25 to 39 in good health. CDR3 DNA: TGTGCCAGCAGTTACTCCCAGGGACGCACAGATACGCAGTATTTT. It yields the protein CASSYSQGRTDTQYF.